This TCR beta chain was recovered during a study of T cell repertoires in cytomegalovirus infection. Background on the study: Recently described HLA-C-restricted plus well-studied HLA-B-restricted CMV epitopes were used. Based on public TCR beta signatures, there were indications of CMV infection and of a matching HLA type. Findings and caveats of the study: Predominance within the ex vivo response was attributable to HLA-C-restricted CMV-specific TCR beta clonotypes.

TCRdb recomputed calls from the reads with MiXCR, one row per CDR3 protein. The sample holds about 130,000 distinct CDR3 sequences; about 31% are singletons and the top ten take roughly 50%. This clonotype was seen only a few times. Its antigen is currently unknown. Sequenced here: CD8+ T cells from cultured PBMCs, sampled from culture after CMV antigen stimulation. The sequence was collected from a human donor in good health (CMV status not recorded). Some clones in this sample may be carry-over from other donors' samples.

The CDR3 DNA sequence: TGTGCCAGCAGCTTAGATGGGTACAGGGCCGACTACGAGCAGTACTTC. The encoded protein is CASSLDGYRADYEQYF. The gene calls are TRBV11-2 and TRBJ2-7, with D possibly TRBD1 on 6 matching bases. Germline assignment: CDR1 SGHAT and CDR2 FQNNGV. There are 16 residues in the CDR3. Trimming shortened V by 0 bases and J by 3 bases, and 15 bases separated the two germline ends.